Presented here are 26 T cell receptor beta chains from one specimen sequenced in a study of cytomegalovirus exposure and HLA in healthy donors. The study ran its PCR with 60 Vbeta and 13 Jbeta primers. TCRdb keeps only in-frame clones here, not all; method: immunoSEQ multiplex PCR. The sample is made up of approximately 190,000 clones, and the top ten hold 6.5% of it. Sequenced sample: PBMCs. The receptors were sampled from a man aged 25 to 40 in good health and CMV-seronegative.

The rearrangement joins TRBV5-4 to TRBJ2-7, with a tentative D call TRBD1 (6 bases). The ends were cut back, 1 base at V and 7 bases at J, with 15 bases in the middle. Germline V CDR1 and CDR2: SGHNT, YYREEE (reference sequence). This CDR3 contains 14 residues. Here the CDR3 reads CASSLYGVTGEQYF. The CDR3 DNA reads as TGTGCCAGCAGCTTGTATGGGGTTACAGGGGAGCAGTACTTC.

The chain combines TRBV27 with TRBJ2-3; TRBD2 agrees at 7 bases. The germline V gene encodes CDR1 MNHEY and CDR2 SMNVEV (reference sequence). The CDR3 is 13 residues long. The J segment lost 4 bases and the V segment lost 5 bases, leaving 3 bases of the junction unmatched. The CDR3 region is CASSRTSSDTQYF. As DNA, the CDR3 is TGTGCCAGCAGTCGGACTAGTTCAGATACGCAGTATTTT.

J is TRBJ2-7 and V is TRBV19, with a possible D match to TRBD2 (5 bases). CDR3 length: 13 residues. The germline V gene encodes CDR1 LNHDA and CDR2 SQIVND (reference sequence). V was cut by 2 bases and J by 6 bases, with 11 bases left in between. Written as DNA, the CDR3 is TGTGCCAGTAGTATACGGGGTGAGGGCGAGCAGTACTTC. Its translation: CASSIRGEGEQYF.

The chain has TRBV27 and TRBJ1-1, with 7 bases matching TRBD1. Trimming removed 2 bases from V and 1 base from J; junction bases left unmatched: 1. Germline CDR1 reads MNHEY; CDR2 reads SMNVEV (reference sequence). The CDR3 covers 14 residues. The CDR3 region has the DNA TGTGCCAGCAGTTTACAGGGGGGGAACACTGAAGCTTTCTTT. This encodes CASSLQGGNTEAFF.

CDR3 sequence reads: CASSKEEDSPYNSPLHF. The CDR3, as DNA: TGTGCCAGCAGCAAAGAGGAGGACAGTCCCTATAATTCACCCCTCCACTTT. The genes are TRBV21-1 and TRBJ1-6; whether TRBD1, the table's D call, matches the DNA was not checked. TRBV21-1 is listed as a pseudogene. This CDR3 region has 17 residues.

The chain employs TRBV4-1 and TRBJ2-7; 9 positions agree with TRBD1. This CDR3 has 15 amino acids. CDR1 and CDR2 from the germline V gene are MGHRA and YSYEKL. J was trimmed by 5 bases and V by 4 bases; bases with no gene match: 9. This CDR3 is CASSPVGTGSHEQYF. CDR3 nucleotides: TGCGCCAGCAGCCCAGTCGGGACAGGGAGTCACGAGCAGTACTTC.

The CDR3 DNA reads as TGCGCCAGCCGACTAGCGGGGCAAGAGACCCAGTACTTC. Protein: CASRLAGQETQYF. This chain links TRBV10-2 with TRBJ2-5; 11 bases are a match to TRBD2. CDR1 is WSHSY, CDR2 SAAADI, per germline. V lost 8 bases and J lost 2; bases outside the gene matches: 1. The CDR3 spans 13 residues.

This chain connects TRBV10-2 to TRBJ1-5; possibly TRBD1 for D (5 bases). V shed 4 bases and J shed 8 bases, with 15 bases lying between them. The CDR3 is 14 residues long. Germline V gives CDR1 WSHSY, CDR2 SAAADI. The CDR3 sequence is CASSGQGSPEPQHF. Here the CDR3 DNA reads TGCGCCAGCAGTGGGCAGGGATCTCCTGAGCCCCAGCATTTT.

This clone registers medium-sized by frequency. V gene TRBV6-1 combines with J gene TRBJ1-3, with 8 bases aligning to TRBD1. With 6 bases clipped from V and 8 bases from J, the junction kept 6 bases outside the gene matches. CDR3 size: 13 residues. Germline loops: CDR1 MNHNS, CDR2 SASEGT. The CDR3 loop is CASRVDRGYTIYF. As DNA, the CDR3 is TGTGCCAGCAGGGTCGACAGGGGTTACACCATATATTTT.

The CDR3, as DNA: TGCGCCAGCAGCTTGGTGACTAGCGGGAGGAAGAGCTCCTACGAGCAGTACTTC. The encoded protein is CASSLVTSGRKSSYEQYF. V usage is TRBV5-1 and J usage is TRBJ2-7, with 13 positions matching TRBD2. V shed 0 bases, J shed 0 bases, and the junction held 6 bases outside the gene matches. The CDR3 is made up of 18 amino acids. The V gene's germline CDR1 is SGHRS and CDR2 YFSETQ.

The V and J genes are TRBV11-2 and TRBJ2-2; D uncertain. The V gene's germline CDR1 is SGHAT and CDR2 FQNNGV. V lost 0 bases and J 1 base, leaving 3 bases between the germline ends. The CDR3 spans 14 residues. The CDR3 reads CASSLDLNTGELFF. CDR3 nucleotides: TGTGCCAGCAGCTTAGACTTGAACACCGGGGAGCTGTTTTTT.

This chain connects TRBV5-4 to TRBJ2-3; the match to TRBD2 covers 10 bases. The CDR3 runs 16 residues. J gave up 5 bases and V 2 bases, and 8 bases lay outside the gene matches. CDR1 and CDR2 from the germline V gene are SGHNT and YYREEE (reference sequence). The CDR3 DNA reads as TGTGCCAGCAGCTTTAGAGCGGGGGGGCCGGGAGATACGCAGTATTTT. It codes for CASSFRAGGPGDTQYF. Full variable domain (missing parts from reference TRBV5-4 and TRBJ2-3): ETGVTQSPTHLIKTRGQQVTLRCSSQSGHNTVSWYQQALGQGPQFIFQYYREEENGRGNFPPRFSGLQFPNYSSELNVNALELDDSALYLCASSFRAGGPGDTQYFGPGTRLTVL.

The rearrangement links TRBV30 to TRBJ2-2; D possibly corresponds to TRBD2 (5 bases). CDR3 length: 14 amino acids. V was shortened by 0 bases and J by 7 bases, with 12 bases between the two germline ends. Germline CDR1 and CDR2: GTSNPN and SVGIG (reference sequence). CDR3 in amino acids: CAWSVRGLVGELFF. Here the CDR3 DNA reads TGTGCCTGGAGTGTAAGAGGGCTCGTCGGGGAGCTGTTTTTT.

J is TRBJ2-7 and V is TRBV7-9; TRBD1 matches at 7 bases. Per germline, CDR1 SEHNR and CDR2 FQNEAQ (reference sequence). V shed 5 bases, J shed 0 bases, and the junction held 4 bases outside the gene matches. CDR3 size: 14 residues. In DNA form, the CDR3 reads TGTGCCAGCAGCCCCCGGGACAGCTCCTACGAGCAGTACTTC. The encoded protein is CASSPRDSSYEQYF.

This chain links TRBV5-1 with TRBJ1-1; weak D call: TRBD1 (5 bases). Per the germline V gene, CDR1 is SGHRS and CDR2 is YFSETQ. The length of the CDR3 is 17 residues. V lost 3 bases to trimming and J lost 0 bases, with 18 bases between them. The CDR3 loop is CASSWTRRGRMNTEAFF. The CDR3 nucleotides are TGCGCCAGCAGCTGGACTAGGCGGGGACGGATGAACACTGAAGCTTTCTTT.

This rearrangement joins TRBV6-5 to TRBJ1-5; 8 bases are shared with TRBD1. V gave up 4 bases and J gave up 6 bases; unmatched junction bases: 8. CDR3 size: 15 residues. Germline CDR1 reads MNHEY; CDR2 reads SVGAGI. The CDR3 DNA sequence: TGTGCCAGCAGTTCCGGACAGGGCGTGGTTCAGCCCCAGCATTTT. It translates to CASSSGQGVVQPQHF.

This chain links TRBV28 with TRBJ2-7; 15 bases agree with TRBD2. Germline V CDR1 and CDR2: MDHEN, SYDVKM. The CDR3 contains 14 residues. Trimming cost V 8 bases and J 4 bases; bases outside gene matches: 3. The CDR3 DNA follows: TGTGCCAGCCTTGGGACTAGCGGGAGGTACGAGCAGTACTTC. It is translated as CASLGTSGRYEQYF.

The rearrangement joins TRBV27 to TRBJ1-1, with a weak D call TRBD1 (6 bases). Germline V lookup: CDR1 MNHEY, CDR2 SMNVEV (reference sequence). The CDR3 spans 17 residues. V shed 0 bases and J shed 5 bases, with 19 bases lying between them. CDR3 in amino acids: CASSLSGRGGARTEAFF. The DNA of the CDR3 is TGTGCCAGCAGTTTATCGGGACGGGGGGGCGCAAGGACTGAAGCTTTCTTT.

The gene calls are TRBV6-5 and TRBJ2-7, with unresolved D. The CDR3 runs 13 residues. Germline assignment: CDR1 MNHEY and CDR2 SVGAGI. The V end lost 6 bases, the J end lost 3 bases, and 12 bases lay between the germline ends. In DNA, the CDR3 is TGTGCCAGCAGCACTGGCCTAGGCTACGAGCAGTACTTC. Encoded protein: CASSTGLGYEQYF.

The chain couples TRBV5-1 to TRBJ2-6, with 8 bases fitting TRBD1. Trimming at V came to 7 bases and at J to 4 bases, leaving 13 bases not matched to a gene. CDR3 length: 17 residues. CDR1 and CDR2 from the germline V gene are SGHRS and YFSETQ. The CDR3 coding sequence is TGCGCCAGCTATACACCACAGGGGGGATCAGGGGCCAACGTCCTGACTTTC. It codes for CASYTPQGGSGANVLTF.

The chain carries TRBV30 and TRBJ2-5, with 11 bases that match TRBD2. The closer fit of TRBJ2-7 to the DNA end suggests the J call may be wrong. CDR1 and CDR2 from the germline V gene are GTSNPN and SVGIG (reference sequence). CDR3 size: 14 residues. CDR3 nucleotides: TGTGCCTGGAGCGGTTCTAGCGGGAGGTACGAGCAGTACTTC. The encoded protein is CAWSGSSGRYEQYF.

J is TRBJ1-3 and V is TRBV7-2; D not certain. Trimming stripped 2 bases from V and 0 bases from J, with 8 bases between. In germline, CDR1 is SGHTA, CDR2 FQGNSA. CDR3 length: 15 residues. CDR3: CASSLMGSSGNTIYF. DNA for the CDR3: TGTGCCAGCAGCTTAATGGGGAGCTCTGGAAACACCATATATTTT.

V and J are TRBV28 and TRBJ1-6; the D gene is possibly TRBD1 (6 bases). Germline V lookup: CDR1 MDHEN, CDR2 SYDVKM. This CDR3 contains 13 residues. Between the trimmed V and J ends, which lost 7 bases and 7 bases, there was a span of 11 bases. DNA for the CDR3: TGTGCCAGCAACAGGGTTGACAATTCACCCCTCCACTTT. Translation: CASNRVDNSPLHF.

The chain carries TRBV18 and TRBJ1-2, with D uncertain. CDR1 is KGHSH, CDR2 LQKENI, per germline. This CDR3 region has 18 residues. Trimming cost V 0 bases and J 8 bases, with 25 bases left between them. In DNA form, the CDR3 reads TGTGCCAGCTCACCACCGAGGACTACTGCTGCATCACTGGGAGGCTACACCTTC. This gives the protein CASSPPRTTAASLGGYTF. Full variable domain (outside the CDR3, taken from reference TRBV18 and TRBJ1-2): NAGVMQNPRHLVRRRGQEARLRCSPMKGHSHVYWYRQLPEEGLKFMVYLQKENIIDESGMPKERFSAEFPKEGPSILRIQQVVRGDSAAYFCASSPPRTTAASLGGYTFGSGTRLTVV.

CDR3 sequence reads: CASKEGKRGRYNEQFF. The CDR3 DNA is TGCGCCAGCAAAGAGGGCAAGCGGGGACGCTACAATGAGCAGTTCTTC. The V gene is TRBV10-2, the J gene TRBJ2-1; 7 bases agree with TRBD2. The germline V gene encodes CDR1 WSHSY and CDR2 SAAADI. Trimming cost V 7 bases and J 3 bases; bases outside gene matches: 12. The CDR3 is 16 residues long.

CDR3 residues: CASSFLDKNTEAFF. CDR3 in DNA: TGTGCCAGCAGTTTTTTGGACAAGAACACTGAAGCTTTCTTT. This sequence joins TRBV27 and TRBJ1-1; D is perhaps TRBD1 (5 bases). Looked up from germline, CDR1 is MNHEY and CDR2 is SMNVEV (reference sequence). This CDR3 contains 14 residues. V lost 3 bases, J lost 1 base, and 9 bases lay in between.